Following are 29 T cell receptor beta chains from one sample sequenced in a study of siplizumab effects on memory and regulatory T cells. Researchers maintained the mixed lymphocyte reaction cells in coculture at 37°C for 5 to 7 days. These receptors' antigens are unknown. Clones were sequenced by immunoSEQ multiplex PCR, and TCRdb holds only the in-frame ones, with some missing. The sample holds 3,000 to 4,000 clones; 45% to 55% are singletons and the top ten take about 5%. Sequencing input: CFSE-low (dividing) CD4+ T cells sorted from an allogeneic mixed lymphocyte reaction. These receptors all stem from a human donor in good health; the cells came from an allogeneic mixed lymphocyte reaction.

The genes are TRBV6-6 and TRBJ2-7; a weak D match, TRBD2 (6 bases). V was pared by 0 bases and J by 7 bases, with 10 bases between. This CDR3 comprises 13 residues. The germline gives CDR1 MNHNY, CDR2 SVGAGI (reference sequence). CDR3: CASSYSEGWEQYF. In DNA form, the CDR3 reads TGTGCCAGCAGTTACTCGGAGGGTTGGGAGCAGTACTTC.

In DNA form, the CDR3 reads TGTGCCAGCAGTTACTCCCGGCCTGGGACGGGGTTCTTC. Translation gives CASSYSRPGTGFF. V is TRBV6-5 and J is TRBJ2-1, with D possibly being TRBD1 or TRBD2 (5 bases each). In germline, CDR1 is MNHEY, CDR2 SVGAGI. V was cut by 0 bases and J by 15 bases, with 15 bases left in between. The CDR3 is 13 amino acids.

Points on this clone: Other nucleotide sequences in the sample specify the same CDR3. J is TRBJ1-1 and V is TRBV7-8; 7 nucleotides agree with TRBD1. CDR3 length: 14 amino acids. V shed 5 bases and J 4 bases; nucleotides not matched to a gene: 7. Per germline, CDR1 SGHVS and CDR2 FQNEAQ. The CDR3 is CASSRTGDSTEAFF. Here the CDR3 DNA reads TGTGCCAGCAGCCGAACAGGGGATAGCACTGAAGCTTTCTTT.

The chain recombines TRBV7-2 with TRBJ1-1; D uncertain. This CDR3 has 14 residues. Trimming stripped 7 bases from V and 1 base from J, with 13 bases between. Germline V gives CDR1 SGHTA, CDR2 FQGNSA. The CDR3 here is CASTLVYGNTEAFF. DNA for the CDR3: TGTGCCAGCACCCTAGTGTACGGGAACACTGAAGCTTTCTTT. Combining the CDR3 with reference TRBV7-2 and TRBJ1-1 gives the whole variable domain GAGVSQSPSNKVTEKGKDVELRCDPISGHTALYWYRQSLGQGLEFLIYFQGNSAPDKSGLPSDRFSAERTGGSVSTLTIQRTQQEDSAVYLCASTLVYGNTEAFFGQGTRLTVV.

J is TRBJ1-1 and V is TRBV11-2; no clear D gene. CDR1 and CDR2 (germline): SGHAT, FQNNGV. The V end was cut by 0 bases, the J end by 2 bases, with 10 bases between. This CDR3 contains 15 residues. The CDR3 sequence is CASSLDFGYNTEAFF. CDR3 coding DNA: TGTGCCAGCAGCTTAGATTTTGGATATAACACTGAAGCTTTCTTT.

The rearrangement links TRBV10-3 to TRBJ2-7; D is perhaps TRBD1 (6 bases). The CDR3 loop spans 12 amino acids. In germline, CDR1 is ENHRY, CDR2 SYGVKD. Trimming took off 10 bases at V and 3 bases at J, with 13 bases between the two ends. Here the CDR3 DNA reads TGTGCCAACGGGACAACTCTCTACGAGCAGTACTTC. Protein: CANGTTLYEQYF.

The CDR3 loop is CASSQTGPSEQYF. As DNA, the CDR3 is TGTGCCAGCTCACAGACGGGGCCCAGCGAGCAGTACTTC. V gene TRBV18 combines with J gene TRBJ2-7; perhaps D is TRBD1 or TRBD2 (5 bases each). CDR3 length: 13 residues. Germline assignment: CDR1 KGHSH and CDR2 LQKENI. V was shortened by 4 bases and J by 6 bases, with 13 bases between the two germline ends.

V is TRBV7-2 and J is TRBJ1-2; 7 nucleotides agree with TRBD1. V lost 3 bases, J lost 4 bases, and 5 bases stayed unmatched. The CDR3 spans 14 residues. Germline loops: CDR1 SGHTA, CDR2 FQGNSA. DNA for the CDR3: TGTGCCAGCAGCTTCACCGGGACAGCCTATGGCTACACCTTC. It codes for CASSFTGTAYGYTF.

The chain couples TRBV6-6 to TRBJ2-5; 11 nucleotides match TRBD2. Germline-derived CDR1 and CDR2 are MNHNY and SVGAGI (reference sequence). Germline trimming cut 5 bases from V and 2 bases from J; bases unmatched to any gene: 4. The CDR3 sequence is 15 residues long. CDR3 sequence: CASSNLAGGQETQYF. The CDR3 region has the DNA TGTGCCAGCAGTAACTTAGCGGGGGGGCAAGAGACCCAGTACTTC.

The V and J genes are TRBV5-6 and TRBJ2-3; TRBD1 might be the D (8 bases). Germline V gives CDR1 SGHDT, CDR2 YYEEEE. V was trimmed by 4 bases and J by 7 bases, leaving 19 bases between them. The CDR3 loop spans 15 amino acids. CDR3 in DNA: TGTGCCAGCAGCGTACCCACAGGGGGGGTCAATACGCAGTATTTT. Its protein is CASSVPTGGVNTQYF.

This clone ranks as medium-sized. The J gene is TRBJ1-2, the V gene TRBV6-6; 7 nucleotides agree with TRBD1. V trimming: 5 bases; J trimming: 4 bases; junction bases outside the gene matches: 10. The germline gives CDR1 MNHNY, CDR2 SVGAGI (reference sequence). This CDR3 has 15 amino acids. The CDR3 DNA follows: TGTGCCAGCAGTCCCGGGGAGGGGGCCTTCTATGGCTACACCTTC. As protein: CASSPGEGAFYGYTF.

Only a few counts were recorded for this clone. The rearrangement uses TRBV19 and TRBJ2-2; no firm D call. The length of the CDR3 is 14 residues. The V gene lost 7 bases and the J gene lost 6 bases, with 15 bases spanning the gap. The V gene's germline CDR1 is LNHDA and CDR2 SQIVND (reference sequence). The CDR3 region is CASTTSMGSGELFF. DNA of the CDR3: TGTGCCAGTACAACAAGTATGGGCTCCGGGGAGCTGTTTTTT.

This chain joins TRBV7-8 and TRBJ1-1, with D possibly TRBD1 on 5 matching bases. The CDR3 loop spans 14 amino acids. The ends were cut back, 3 bases at V and 2 bases at J, with 10 bases in the middle. CDR1 and CDR2 from the germline V gene are SGHVS and FQNEAQ. The CDR3 sequence is CASSLAGFNTEAFF. The CDR3 bases are TGTGCCAGCAGCTTGGCAGGGTTCAACACTGAAGCTTTCTTT.

The V call is TRBV19, the J call TRBJ2-2; no definite D call. The V and J ends lost 4 bases and 3 bases respectively, with 9 bases between them. Germline V CDR1 and CDR2: LNHDA, SQIVND (reference sequence). CDR3 length equals 14 residues. The chain's CDR3 is CASSTGRDTGELFF. The CDR3 DNA is TGTGCCAGTAGTACCGGCCGAGACACCGGGGAGCTGTTTTTT.

This chain uses TRBV4-2 with TRBJ2-3; 10 bases fit TRBD2. Trimming took 0 bases from V and 6 from J; bases not matched to a gene: 9. Per germline, CDR1 LGHNA and CDR2 YNFKEQ. The CDR3 covers 17 residues. The chain's CDR3 is CASSQDPSGGAGDTQYF. The CDR3 DNA is TGTGCCAGCAGCCAAGATCCGAGCGGGGGGGCGGGGGATACGCAGTATTTT.

This chain connects TRBV2 to TRBJ1-2; D not certain. Germline CDR1 and CDR2: SNHLY and FYNNEI. CDR3 size: 12 residues. The V end lost 3 bases, the J end lost 5 bases, and 7 bases lay between the germline ends. DNA of the CDR3: TGTGCCAGCAGTGATCTGGGATATGGCTACACCTTC. Encoded protein: CASSDLGYGYTF.

V gene TRBV2 combines with J gene TRBJ2-4; TRBD1 is a possible D gene (5 bases). The CDR3 contains 15 residues. CDR1 is SNHLY, CDR2 FYNNEI, per germline. V lost 4 bases and J lost 8, with 18 bases in between. The CDR3: CASSALLGAGDIQYF. CDR3 sequence (DNA): TGTGCCAGCAGTGCTCTGCTAGGGGCTGGCGACATTCAGTACTTC.

V and J are TRBV9 and TRBJ2-7, with 8 bases matching TRBD2. CDR3 length equals 14 residues. Germline CDR1 is SGDLS and CDR2 is YYNGEE. V shed 0 bases, J shed 6 bases, and the junction held 5 bases outside the gene matches. The CDR3: CASSVASGSLEQYF. The CDR3, as DNA: TGTGCCAGCAGCGTAGCGAGCGGGAGCCTCGAGCAGTACTTC.

This clone has only a few counts. This rearrangement joins TRBV7-3 to TRBJ2-3; 13 bases agree with TRBD2. CDR1 and CDR2 from the germline V gene are SGHTA and FQGTGA. This CDR3 spans 16 amino acids. V dropped 4 bases and J dropped 2; count of bases not matched to a gene: 3. In nucleotides, the CDR3 is TGTGCCAGCAGCTCGGGACTAGCGGGGTTCACAGATACGCAGTATTTT. This gives the protein CASSSGLAGFTDTQYF.

This clone qualifies as medium-sized. The rearrangement uses TRBV7-2 and TRBJ1-1; D is uncertain. The V gene lost 5 bases and the J gene lost 6 bases, with 13 bases spanning the gap. Per the germline V gene, CDR1 is SGHTA and CDR2 is FQGNSA. The CDR3 runs to 13 residues. This chain's CDR3 is CASSPEVGSEAFF. DNA of the CDR3: TGTGCCAGCAGCCCCGAAGTGGGCTCTGAAGCTTTCTTT.

The chain is built from TRBV28 and TRBJ2-3; no definite D call. CDR1 is MDHEN and CDR2 is SYDVKM in the germline V gene. There are 12 residues in the CDR3. V gave up 4 bases and J gave up 3 bases, with 5 bases separating them. Written as DNA, the CDR3 is TGTGCCAGCAGTTCAGGAACAGATACGCAGTATTTT. Its protein is CASSSGTDTQYF.

The V gene is TRBV11-3, the J gene TRBJ1-1; D unclear. With 1 base removed from V and 7 bases from J, the gap between germline ends came to 10 bases. The germline gives CDR1 SGHNT, CDR2 YENEEA. The CDR3 has 13 amino acids. The chain's CDR3 is CASSLVRFSEAFF. The CDR3 nucleotides are TGTGCCAGCAGCTTAGTCCGTTTCAGTGAAGCTTTCTTT.

This chain joins TRBV14 and TRBJ2-5; D is unresolved. The CDR3 totals 13 residues. Trimming cost V 3 bases and J 5 bases, with 10 bases left between them. CDR1 is SGHDN and CDR2 is FVKESK in the germline V gene. In nucleotides, the CDR3 is TGTGCCAGCAGCCAGGGTATTTTTGAGACCCAGTACTTC. Its translation is CASSQGIFETQYF.

This sequence joins TRBV20-1 and TRBJ2-7; no clear D gene. Trimming took off 4 bases at V and 6 bases at J, with 10 bases between the two ends. The V gene's germline CDR1 is DFQATT and CDR2 SNEGSKA (reference sequence). CDR3 length: 11 amino acids. CDR3 residues: CSATTLSEQYF. In DNA form, the CDR3 reads TGCAGTGCTACAACTCTGAGCGAGCAGTACTTC.

V is TRBV5-6 and J is TRBJ2-7; 15 nucleotides agree with TRBD2. J lost 4 bases, V lost 4 bases, and 6 bases had no gene match. CDR3 size: 16 residues. CDR1 and CDR2 (germline): SGHDT, YYEEEE. The CDR3 sequence is CASSTGLAGGIYEQYF. Here the CDR3 DNA reads TGTGCCAGCAGCACGGGACTAGCGGGGGGTATTTACGAGCAGTACTTC.

The chain employs TRBV7-6 and TRBJ2-3; TRBD2 might be the D (5 bases). The germline V gene encodes CDR1 SGHVS and CDR2 FNYEAQ. V was trimmed by 6 bases and J by 1 base, leaving 8 bases between them. CDR3 length equals 13 residues. CDR3 coding DNA: TGTGCCAGCAGGCCCGGGGGCACAGATACGCAGTATTTT. Its protein is CASRPGGTDTQYF.

V usage is TRBV5-6 and J usage is TRBJ2-5; 7 positions agree with TRBD2. Germline V gene lookup returns CDR1 SGHDT and CDR2 YYEEEE. The trim removed 5 bases at V and 2 bases at J, leaving 3 bases unmatched. This CDR3 has 13 amino acids. CDR3 sequence (DNA): TGTGCCAGCAGTCGGGACTATCAAGAGACCCAGTACTTC. It translates to CASSRDYQETQYF.

The chain carries TRBV14 and TRBJ2-7; no clear D gene. CDR1 and CDR2 from the germline V gene are SGHDN and FVKESK. The CDR3 has 13 amino acids. Trimming took 2 bases from V and 1 from J, leaving 6 bases between them. The CDR3 region is CASSQPGSYEQYF. The CDR3 DNA follows: TGTGCCAGCAGCCAACCCGGTTCCTACGAGCAGTACTTC. The whole variable domain, filled in from reference TRBV14 and TRBJ2-7, reads EAGVTQFPSHSVIEKGQTVTLRCDPISGHDNLYWYRRVMGKEIKFLLHFVKESKQDESGMPNNRFLAERTGGTYSTLKVQPAELEDSGVYFCASSQPGSYEQYFGPGTRLTVT.

This sequence joins TRBV5-1 and TRBJ2-1, with 9 bases aligning to TRBD2. CDR1 and CDR2 (germline): SGHRS, YFSETQ. V shed 4 bases, J shed 3 bases, and the junction held 8 bases outside the gene matches. The CDR3 spans 16 residues. The CDR3, as DNA: TGCGCCAGCAGCCCATCCCTAGCGGGGTTCTACAATGAGCAGTTCTTC. Its protein product is CASSPSLAGFYNEQFF.